This entry lists 11 T cell receptor beta chains sequenced from one sample in a study of molecular identifiers for immune sequencing clone quantification. TCRdb itself ran the PCR reads through MiXCR, one entry per CDR3 protein. Counted here are around 460,000 distinct CDR3 sequences, around 23% occurring once; the ten biggest clones make up under 0.85%. The specimen was naive CD8+ T cells from blood, with Jurkat cell RNA spiked in. Regarding subset: FACS-sorted CD8+CD4-CCR7+CD45RA+ naive T cells. All receptors derive from a human donor in good health. Some libraries in this study had Jurkat cell RNA spiked in.

This clonotype was counted at least ten times. The V call is TRBV7-9, the J call TRBJ2-5, with 8 bases aligning to TRBD1. Looked up from germline, CDR1 is SEHNR and CDR2 is FQNEAQ (reference sequence). Trimming at V came to 10 bases and at J to 3 bases, leaving 10 bases not matched to a gene. CDR3 length equals 14 residues. CDR3 sequence reads: CATDRQGLKETQYF. The CDR3 DNA follows: TGTGCCACAGACAGACAGGGGCTGAAAGAGACCCAGTACTTC.

The table lists this clonotype with many counts. The V and J genes are TRBV7-9 and TRBJ2-5, with D possibly TRBD2 on 5 matching bases. The CDR3 is 15 residues long. Germline V gives CDR1 SEHNR, CDR2 FQNEAQ (reference sequence). Trimming shortened V by 4 bases and J by 4 bases, and 16 bases separated the two germline ends. CDR3 residues: CASSSPYGILETQYF. The CDR3 coding sequence is TGTGCCAGCAGCTCCCCCTACGGGATTCTAGAGACCCAGTACTTC.

This clonotype has only a few counts. The chain recombines TRBV20-1 with TRBJ2-1, with a possible D match to TRBD2 (6 bases). The CDR3 is made up of 18 amino acids. V dropped 0 bases and J dropped 2 bases, with 20 bases sitting between them. Germline V gives CDR1 DFQATT, CDR2 SNEGSKA (reference sequence). The CDR3 loop reads CSARDSGVVADPYNEQFF. The CDR3, as DNA: TGCAGTGCTAGAGATAGTGGGGTCGTAGCGGACCCCTACAATGAGCAGTTCTTC.

In this sample, this clonotype turned up a few times. CDR3 region: CATSTSGALTDTQYF. DNA for the CDR3: TGCGCCACCTCCACTAGCGGGGCGTTAACAGATACGCAGTATTTT. The V gene is TRBV4-3, the J gene TRBJ2-3; TRBD2 aligns across 10 bases. The CDR3 contains 15 residues. Trimming took 10 bases from V and 3 from J; bases not matched to a gene: 10. Germline V gene data show CDR1 as LGHNA and CDR2 as YSLEER.

This clonotype has only a few counts. The chain is built from TRBV20-1 and TRBJ1-1; D is ambiguous. The CDR3 runs to 14 residues. Germline values: CDR1 DFQATT, CDR2 SNEGSKA (reference sequence). V gave up 6 bases and J gave up 4 bases, with 18 bases separating them. CDR3 sequence (DNA): TGCAGTGCCCAACCCCGGGTTGGGAGCACTGAAGCTTTCTTT. Its translation is CSAQPRVGSTEAFF.

Ten or more counts support this clonotype. The chain couples TRBV13 to TRBJ1-1, with TRBD1 matching over 7 bases. V shed 5 bases, J shed 0 bases, and the junction held 12 bases outside the gene matches. There are 17 residues in the CDR3. Germline assignment: CDR1 PRHDT and CDR2 FYEKMQ (reference sequence). CDR3 DNA sequence: TGTGCCAGCAGCCTGTCCGGCCGGGACAGCATGAACACTGAAGCTTTCTTT. Amino acids: CASSLSGRDSMNTEAFF.

The chain carries TRBV20-1 and TRBJ2-7; the D gene is possibly TRBD1 (6 bases). The germline V gene has CDR1 DFQATT and CDR2 SNEGSKA (reference sequence). The CDR3 length is 14 residues. V lost 6 bases and J 7 bases, leaving 22 bases between the germline ends. CDR3 protein: CSAPPPDSLREQYF. CDR3 nucleotides: TGCAGTGCCCCACCCCCGGACAGTCTTCGGGAGCAGTACTTC.

On this clonotype itself: One end of the junction fails to match germline, which may point to a read error. The chain links TRBV19 to TRBJ2-3; D is undetermined. CDR1 is LNHDA and CDR2 is SQIVND in the germline V gene (reference sequence). The CDR3 covers 15 residues. The CDR3 region has the DNA TGTGCCAGTAGTATTATCCACAGAGACACAGATAAGCAGTATTTT. Residues: CASSIIHRDTDKQYF.

This clonotype was detected ten times or more. The V gene is TRBV5-1, the J gene TRBJ2-7; TRBD1 is a possible D gene (7 bases). Germline assignment: CDR1 SGHRS and CDR2 YFSETQ. Trimming took off 4 bases at V and 6 bases at J, with 20 bases between the two ends. CDR3 length: 15 residues. Here the CDR3 reads CASSPGDRSISEQYF. The CDR3 DNA is TGCGCCAGCAGCCCGGGGGACAGATCAATCTCCGAGCAGTACTTC.

V is TRBV10-2 and J is TRBJ2-7; no clear D. This CDR3 spans 14 amino acids. V was trimmed by 2 bases and J by 3 bases, leaving 11 bases between them. From germline, CDR1 is WSHSY and CDR2 SAAADI. CDR3 protein: CASSETSRYYEQYF. CDR3 sequence (DNA): TGCGCCAGCAGTGAGACCTCCAGGTACTACGAGCAGTACTTC.

This clonotype was observed at least ten times. The CDR3 protein is CAIKKGNEQFF. CDR3 nucleotides: TGTGCCATCAAGAAGGGGAATGAGCAGTTCTTC. The rearrangement uses TRBV7-2 and TRBJ2-1, with D perhaps matching TRBD1 (5 bases). In germline, CDR1 is SGHTA, CDR2 FQGNSA. CDR3 length equals 11 residues. V was shortened by 10 bases and J by 7 bases, with 11 bases between the two germline ends.